The rows below give T cell receptor beta chains drawn from one sample of a study of CD8 T cells in ankylosing spondylitis. TCRdb analysed the 5' RACE reads with MiXCR anew, one entry per CDR3 protein. The sample records fewer than 400,000 distinct CDR3 sequences, roughly 8% being singletons. Sequencing was performed on blood, either unsorted or a sorted T cell fraction (not recorded which). These receptors originate from a male donor with ankylosing spondylitis. The CDR3 runs from the conserved cysteine through the conserved F or W. Each record gives: D gene, J gene, clone size, V gene, CDR3 DNA, CDR3 protein. D genes are given only for firm matches. A clone size is listed for some rows: how often the clone was seen (once, few, many), or a class if it is expanded.

>.|TRBJ2-1|few|TRBV18
TGTGCCAGCTCACCAGCGGGCTTTAGGTCCTACAATGAGCAGTTCTTC
CASSPAGFRSYNEQFF
>TRBD1|TRBJ2-7|.|TRBV19
TGTGCCAGTAGCCGACAGGGTCGAACCTACGAGCAGTACTTC
CASSRQGRTYEQYF
>TRBD2|TRBJ2-3|many|TRBV7-2
TGTGCCAGCAGCTTAACCGGACTAGCCATCACAGATACGCAGTATTTT
CASSLTGLAITDTQYF
>.|TRBJ1-6|many|TRBV27
TGTGCCAGCAGTTTCCGAGGTTCACCCCTCCACTTT
CASSFRGSPLHF
>.|TRBJ2-6|.|TRBV9
TGTGCCAGCAGCCTAACACCCTCTGGGGCCAACGTCCTGACTTTC
CASSLTPSGANVLTF
>TRBD2|TRBJ2-5|.|TRBV4-3
TGCGCCAGCAGCCCGGGACTAGCGTTTCAAGAGACCCAGTACTTC
CASSPGLAFQETQYF
>.|TRBJ2-5|.|TRBV4-1
TGCGCCAGCAGCCCCCGAACGGGGGAGCAAGAGACCCAGTACTTC
CASSPRTGEQETQYF
>.|TRBJ2-1|few|TRBV4-2
TGTGCCAGCAGCCAAACTAGCTACAATGAGCAGTTCTTC
CASSQTSYNEQFF
>.|TRBJ1-1|.|TRBV25-1
TGTGCCAGCAGTGAATCTCTGAACACTGAAGCTTTCTTT
CASSESLNTEAFF
>TRBD2|TRBJ2-2|few|TRBV20-1
TGCAGTGCTGCACTAGCGGGAGTAGGCACCGGGGAGCTGTTTTTT
CSAALAGVGTGELFF
>.|TRBJ2-5|few|TRBV7-2
TGTGCCAGCAGCCCCAAGGGCAGCCAAGAGACCCAGTACTTC
CASSPKGSQETQYF
>.|TRBJ2-7|few|TRBV5-4
TGTGCCAGCAGCTTAAACAACGAGCAGTACTTC
CASSLNNEQYF
>TRBD2|TRBJ2-1|many|TRBV4-2
TGTGCCAGCAGCCAACTAGCGGAAACCGAACCCAATGAGCAGTTCTTC
CASSQLAETEPNEQFF